What follows is one TCR beta chain and its context. This entry belongs to a study of blood T cell repertoires in COVID-19. Study as a whole: Two negative PCRs, clearance, or symptom resolution were required of recovered Cohort 3 donors. The analysed material was cDNA or gDNA that came from T cells, B-cell-depleted T cells, or PBMCs.

In the original processing: Reference gene primer amplification gave estimated nucleated cell counts. Libraries were prepared by immunoSEQ multiplex PCR; TCRdb keeps only in-frame clonotypes and omits some of them. Clone size and V and J calls were adopted from that table, with D and trimming inferred from the DNA. The sample comprises 200,000 to 250,000 clones, approximately 87% of which are singletons, and approximately 2.8% rests with the top ten. Cohort allocation depended upon clinical history that participants reported. This CDR3 region has 17 residues. Unmatched junction bases numbered 9, after V lost 3 bases and J lost 5 bases. Germline CDR1 and CDR2: SGDLS and YYNGEE.

The chain is built from TRBV9 and TRBJ1-6; 9 bases are a match to TRBD1. The sequenced material came from PBMCs or T cells enriched from blood (not recorded which). This clonotype originated in a woman in her fifties or sixties in a cohort exposed to, infected with or recovered from COVID-19 (not recorded which). The CDR3 DNA reads TGTGCCAGCAGCGAGACAGGGGGAGCGACGAATAATTCACCCCTCCACTTT. This encodes CASSETGGATNNSPLHF.